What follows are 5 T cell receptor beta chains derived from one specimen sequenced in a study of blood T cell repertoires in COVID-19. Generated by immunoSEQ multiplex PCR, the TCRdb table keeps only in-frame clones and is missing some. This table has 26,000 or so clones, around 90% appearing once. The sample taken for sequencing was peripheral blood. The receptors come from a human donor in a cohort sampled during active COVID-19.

CDR3 residues: CASSITGTGNSYEQYF. CDR3 nucleotide sequence: TGTGCCAGTAGTATTACCGGGACAGGGAACTCCTACGAGCAGTACTTC. The J gene is TRBJ2-7, the V gene TRBV19; 9 nucleotides align to TRBD1. The J segment lost 0 bases and the V segment lost 3 bases, leaving 6 bases of the junction unmatched. CDR1 and CDR2 from the germline V gene are LNHDA and SQIVND (reference sequence). There are 16 residues in the CDR3.

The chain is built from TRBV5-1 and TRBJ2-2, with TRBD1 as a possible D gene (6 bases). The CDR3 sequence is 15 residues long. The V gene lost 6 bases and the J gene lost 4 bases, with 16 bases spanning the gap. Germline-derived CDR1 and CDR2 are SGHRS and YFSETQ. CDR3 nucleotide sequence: TGCGCCAGCAAATCGGGACAAACCACCACCGGGGAGCTGTTTTTT. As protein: CASKSGQTTTGELFF.

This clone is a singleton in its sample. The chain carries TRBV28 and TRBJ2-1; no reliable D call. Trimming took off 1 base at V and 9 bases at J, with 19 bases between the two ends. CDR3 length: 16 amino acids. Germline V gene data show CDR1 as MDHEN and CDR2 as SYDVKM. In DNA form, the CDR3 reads TGTGCCAGCAGTTTATTATCGTTTGGTAGTAGTAGTGAGCAGTTCTTC. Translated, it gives CASSLLSFGSSSEQFF.

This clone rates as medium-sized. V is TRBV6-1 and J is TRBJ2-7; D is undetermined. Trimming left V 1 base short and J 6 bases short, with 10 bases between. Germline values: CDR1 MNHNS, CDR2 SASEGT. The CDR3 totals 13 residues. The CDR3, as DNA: TGTGCCAGCAGTGAAGTGTCTACCACCGAGCAGTACTTC. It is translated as CASSEVSTTEQYF.

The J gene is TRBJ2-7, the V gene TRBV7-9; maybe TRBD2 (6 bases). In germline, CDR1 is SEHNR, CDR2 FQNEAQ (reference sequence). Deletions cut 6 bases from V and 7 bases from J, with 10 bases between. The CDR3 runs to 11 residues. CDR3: CASRRGVEQYF. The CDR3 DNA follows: TGTGCCAGCAGGCGGGGAGTGGAGCAGTACTTC.